These 12 T cell receptor beta chains came from one sample sequenced in a study of cytomegalovirus exposure and HLA in healthy donors. Primers for the PCR totalled 60 Vbeta and 13 Jbeta. Repertoires were generated with immunoSEQ multiplex PCR, while TCRdb's copy carries only in-frame clones and drops some. The profile shows about 65,000 clones, 62% of them singletons. Input material: PBMCs. These receptors came from a young man in good health and CMV-seronegative.

The V and J genes are TRBV4-1 and TRBJ2-1, with 10 nucleotides matching TRBD1. The germline gives CDR1 MGHRA, CDR2 YSYEKL. With 4 bases clipped from V and 2 bases from J, the junction kept 2 bases outside the gene matches. This CDR3 contains 15 residues. CDR3 in DNA: TGCGCCAGCAGCCGAGGACAGGGGGCCTACAATGAGCAGTTCTTC. Its protein product is CASSRGQGAYNEQFF.

The J gene is TRBJ2-7, the V gene TRBV4-2; perhaps TRBD2 as D (5 bases). The CDR3 has 13 amino acids. CDR1 is LGHNA and CDR2 is YNFKEQ in the germline V gene. V lost 4 bases, J lost 3 bases, and 10 bases lay in between. The DNA for the CDR3 is TGTGCCAGCAGCCCAGAAGACTACTACGAGCAGTACTTC. Residues: CASSPEDYYEQYF.

The rearrangement links TRBV5-1 to TRBJ2-1; tentative D call: TRBD2 (5 bases). Trimming cost V 2 bases and J 1 base, with 7 bases left between them. Germline-derived CDR1 and CDR2 are SGHRS and YFSETQ. The CDR3 extends over 14 amino acids. CDR3 sequence (DNA): TGCGCCAGCAGCTTAGCGGATTCCTACAATGAGCAGTTCTTC. Translating gives CASSLADSYNEQFF.

This clone was seen only a few times. The chain has TRBV7-9 and TRBJ2-3, with D possibly matching TRBD2 (6 bases). V dropped 2 bases and J dropped 1 base, with 10 bases sitting between them. The CDR3 covers 15 residues. Germline CDR1 is SEHNR and CDR2 is FQNEAQ (reference sequence). CDR3: CASSLRASGTDTQYF. Written as DNA, the CDR3 is TGTGCCAGCAGCTTACGGGCTAGCGGCACAGATACGCAGTATTTT.

The chain carries TRBV14 and TRBJ2-7; 8 bases line up with TRBD1. The CDR3 is made up of 15 amino acids. The V gene's germline CDR1 is SGHDN and CDR2 FVKESK. The J segment lost 3 bases and the V segment lost 3 bases, leaving 7 bases of the junction unmatched. The CDR3 reads CASSQRQGLSYEQYF. DNA for the CDR3: TGTGCCAGCAGCCAGCGACAGGGGCTCAGCTACGAGCAGTACTTC.

The rearrangement joins TRBV4-1 to TRBJ1-5; a weak D match, TRBD1 (5 bases). The CDR3 covers 14 residues. With 4 bases removed from V and 5 bases from J, the gap between germline ends came to 12 bases. Germline V gene lookup returns CDR1 MGHRA and CDR2 YSYEKL. Written as DNA, the CDR3 is TGCGCCAGCAGCCCCGGGGGGATTCATCAGCCCCAGCATTTT. Its translation is CASSPGGIHQPQHF.

The CDR3 DNA reads as TGTGCCACCACAGCGGGGGGGCCCTATGAGCAGTTCTTC. It yields the protein CATTAGGPYEQFF. The chain uses TRBV19 and TRBJ2-1, with 10 bases lining up with TRBD2. V dropped 10 bases and J dropped 8; count of bases not matched to a gene: 8. The germline V gene has CDR1 LNHDA and CDR2 SQIVND (reference sequence). This CDR3 spans 13 amino acids.

The chain couples TRBV9 to TRBJ2-3; 10 bases match TRBD1. The CDR3 totals 15 residues. Germline assignment: CDR1 SGDLS and CDR2 YYNGEE. Germline trimming cut 0 bases from V and 4 bases from J; bases unmatched to any gene: 2. As DNA, the CDR3 is TGTGCCAGCAGCGTAGGACAGGGGGCGTCAGATACGCAGTATTTT. Translating gives CASSVGQGASDTQYF. The full variable domain, its missing parts supplied by reference TRBV9 and TRBJ2-3, is DSGVTQTPKHLITATGQRVTLRCSPRSGDLSVYWYQQSLDQGLQFLIQYYNGEERAKGNILERFSAQQFPDLHSELNLSSLELGDSALYFCASSVGQGASDTQYFGPGTRLTVL.

CDR3 in DNA: TGTGCCAGCAGCGACCGTGGAGGACAGAATTCACCCCTCCACTTT. This encodes CASSDRGGQNSPLHF. The chain combines TRBV13 with TRBJ1-6; perhaps TRBD1 as D (6 bases). Trimming took 5 bases from V and 7 from J, leaving 15 bases between them. This CDR3 region has 15 residues. Germline lookup yields CDR1 PRHDT and CDR2 FYEKMQ (reference sequence).

J is TRBJ2-7 and V is TRBV7-2, with D possibly being TRBD2 (6 bases). V was clipped by 5 bases and J by 1 base, with 9 bases between them. The CDR3 is 13 amino acids. Germline CDR1 is SGHTA and CDR2 is FQGNSA. The DNA for the CDR3 is TGTGCCAGCAGCGATGGACTATCCTACGAGCAGTACTTC. Encoded protein: CASSDGLSYEQYF.

The genes are TRBV29-1 and TRBJ2-7, with D possibly TRBD1 on 6 matching bases. Germline CDR1 is SQVTM and CDR2 is ANQGSEA. Deletions cut 4 bases from V and 5 bases from J, with 12 bases between. The CDR3 runs to 12 residues. The CDR3 bases are TGCAGCGTTGTGAGGGGGTACAACGAGCAGTACTTC. Protein sequence: CSVVRGYNEQYF.

This chain connects TRBV5-8 to TRBJ2-2; 11 bases are shared with TRBD2. V was pared by 0 bases and J by 6 bases, with 7 bases of the junction left unmatched. Germline CDR1 and CDR2: SGHTS and YDEGEE. CDR3 length: 17 residues. The CDR3 DNA sequence: TGTGCCAGCAGCTTGGCCGGGACTAGCGGCTTGGCCGGGGAGCTGTTTTTT. Its protein is CASSLAGTSGLAGELFF.